Below are 25 T cell receptor beta chains sequenced from a single sample in a study of T cell responses to AZD1222 COVID-19 vaccine. Generated by immunoSEQ multiplex PCR, the TCRdb table keeps only in-frame clones and is missing some. This table has about 120,000 clones, roughly 87% appearing once. The specimen was peripheral blood, collected on day 0 of AZD1222 vaccination. Receptors originate from an adult in good health.

V usage is TRBV7-9 and J usage is TRBJ2-5; D may be TRBD1 (5 bases). The ends were cut back, 1 base at V and 4 bases at J, with 16 bases in the middle. Per germline, CDR1 SEHNR and CDR2 FQNEAQ (reference sequence). This CDR3 has 16 amino acids. The CDR3 DNA reads as TGTGCCAGCAGCTTAGACGTACAGGCCTTGGGAGAGACCCAGTACTTC. This gives the protein CASSLDVQALGETQYF.

The chain carries TRBV18 and TRBJ1-5; D unclear. The CDR3 length is 13 residues. Trimming removed 3 bases from V and 6 bases from J, with 9 bases in between. Germline values: CDR1 KGHSH, CDR2 LQKENI. CDR3 DNA: TGTGCCAGCTCACCGGATGAGGGTCAGCCCCAGCATTTT. This codes for CASSPDEGQPQHF.

The chain has TRBV5-1 and TRBJ1-6, with 10 bases that match TRBD1. V trimming: 3 bases; J trimming: 8 bases; junction bases outside the gene matches: 2. The CDR3 covers 14 residues. Germline CDR1 and CDR2: SGHRS and YFSETQ. The CDR3 region has the DNA TGCGCCAGCAGCTCGGGGACAGGGGATTCACCCCTCCACTTT. Protein product: CASSSGTGDSPLHF.

The gene calls are TRBV30 and TRBJ2-7, with no clear D. Germline assignment: CDR1 GTSNPN and CDR2 SVGIG (reference sequence). V was shortened by 3 bases and J by 0 bases, with 18 bases between the two germline ends. CDR3 length: 16 amino acids. CDR3 sequence (DNA): TGTGCCTGGAGACATCTTCTGGTGGCGAGCTCCTACGAGCAGTACTTC. It yields the protein CAWRHLLVASSYEQYF.

V is TRBV5-1 and J is TRBJ2-7; D is possibly TRBD1 (5 bases). Trimming took 3 bases from V and 7 from J, leaving 17 bases between them. The CDR3 totals 14 residues. In germline, CDR1 is SGHRS, CDR2 YFSETQ. For the CDR3, the DNA is TGCGCCAGCAGCTCCAGGGATGGAACTGATGAGCAGTACTTC. It translates to CASSSRDGTDEQYF.

This chain links TRBV7-2 with TRBJ2-5, with 8 positions matching TRBD2. CDR3 length: 13 amino acids. V lost 1 base and J lost 9; bases outside the gene matches: 4. Germline V gene data show CDR1 as SGHTA and CDR2 as FQGNSA. Here the CDR3 DNA reads TGTGCCAGCAGCTTAGTGGATAGCGGGGCCCAGTACTTC. It encodes CASSLVDSGAQYF. Full variable domain (missing parts from reference TRBV7-2 and TRBJ2-5): GAGVSQSPSNKVTEKGKDVELRCDPISGHTALYWYRQSLGQGLEFLIYFQGNSAPDKSGLPSDRFSAERTGGSVSTLTIQRTQQEDSAVYLCASSLVDSGAQYFGPGTRLLVL.

About this clone: The identical CDR3 is also encoded by other nucleotide sequences in the sample. The rearrangement links TRBV19 to TRBJ1-5; 10 positions match TRBD1. J lost 6 bases, V lost 6 bases, and 2 bases had no gene match. There are 13 residues in the CDR3. The germline gives CDR1 LNHDA, CDR2 SQIVND (reference sequence). CDR3 in DNA: TGTGCCAGTAGCGGGACAGGGGTTCAGCCCCAGCATTTT. Residues: CASSGTGVQPQHF.

In its sample, this clone was seen once. J is TRBJ1-4 and V is TRBV7-9; D perhaps matches TRBD1 (6 bases). With 1 base removed from V and 8 bases from J, the gap between germline ends came to 8 bases. From germline, CDR1 is SEHNR and CDR2 FQNEAQ (reference sequence). The CDR3 loop spans 13 amino acids. In DNA, the CDR3 is TGTGCCAGCAGCTTAGAGGGGGTAGAAAAACTGTTTTTT. Its translation: CASSLEGVEKLFF. The entire variable domain, with the rest obtained from reference TRBV7-9 and TRBJ1-4, is as follows: DTGVSQNPRHKITKRGQNVTFRCDPISEHNRLYWYRQTLGQGPEFLTYFQNEAQLEKSRLLSDRFSAERPKGSFSTLEIQRTEQGDSAMYLCASSLEGVEKLFFGSGTQLSVL.

The gene calls are TRBV24-1 and TRBJ1-1, with D possibly TRBD1 on 5 matching bases. V was trimmed by 4 bases and J by 3 bases, leaving 11 bases between them. The CDR3 spans 14 residues. CDR1 and CDR2 from the germline V gene are KGHDR and SFDVKD. CDR3: CATSEAGQDTEAFF. The CDR3 nucleotides are TGTGCCACCAGTGAAGCCGGACAAGACACTGAAGCTTTCTTT.

The chain is built from TRBV18 and TRBJ2-1, with 8 bases identical to TRBD2. The CDR3 is 15 residues long. Germline-derived CDR1 and CDR2 are KGHSH and LQKENI. V trimming: 4 bases; J trimming: 10 bases; junction bases outside the gene matches: 12. The CDR3 region is CASSRGTSGTLEQFF. CDR3 DNA: TGTGCCAGCTCACGGGGGACTAGTGGGACGTTGGAGCAGTTCTTC.

This chain connects TRBV6-1 to TRBJ1-5; 7 bases fit TRBD1. Germline values: CDR1 MNHNS, CDR2 SASEGT. The CDR3 extends over 14 amino acids. With 3 bases clipped from V and 6 bases from J, the junction kept 5 bases outside the gene matches. CDR3 sequence (DNA): TGTGCCAGCAGTGAGTACAGGGGAGGTCAGCCCCAGCATTTT. This codes for CASSEYRGGQPQHF.

The chain recombines TRBV12-3 or TRBV12-4 with TRBJ2-3; a weak D match, TRBD2 (5 bases). Trimming stripped 5 bases from V and 5 bases from J, with 11 bases between. This CDR3 is 13 amino acids long. The CDR3 DNA sequence: TGTGCCAGCAGTCTACACGAGGGAGATACGCAGTATTTT. Its translation: CASSLHEGDTQYF.

The V and J genes are TRBV7-3 and TRBJ2-2; a weak D match, TRBD1 (6 bases). CDR1 SGHTA and CDR2 FQGTGA come from the germline V gene. The CDR3 has 15 residues. V lost 1 base and J 3 bases, leaving 9 bases between the germline ends. CDR3 DNA sequence: TGTGCCAGCAGCTTAATGGACAGTTACACCGGGGAGCTGTTTTTT. Its protein is CASSLMDSYTGELFF.

The J gene is TRBJ2-2, the V gene TRBV4-1; the match to TRBD2 covers 14 bases. J was trimmed by 6 bases and V by 4 bases; bases with no gene match: 7. Germline CDR1 and CDR2: MGHRA and YSYEKL. This CDR3 has 17 residues. CDR3 nucleotides: TGCGCCAGCAGCCTCGGACTAGCGGGAGGCGTCGCCGGGGAGCTGTTTTTT. Translation: CASSLGLAGGVAGELFF.

This clone has a handful of counts. This CDR3 reads CASSYTGLITEAFF. For the CDR3, the DNA is TGTGCCAGCAGTTATACAGGGTTAATCACTGAAGCTTTCTTT. The chain recombines TRBV6-5 with TRBJ1-1; D possibly corresponds to TRBD1 (6 bases). V lost 3 bases and J lost 4, with 12 bases in between. CDR3 length equals 14 residues. Germline CDR1 reads MNHEY; CDR2 reads SVGAGI.

The rearrangement links TRBV28 to TRBJ1-3; D is ambiguous. The CDR3 length is 14 residues. V was clipped by 6 bases and J by 4 bases, with 13 bases between them. Germline assignment: CDR1 MDHEN and CDR2 SYDVKM. The CDR3 coding sequence is TGTGCCAGCAGCCCTCTCGTTGGAGGAAACACCATATATTTT. Protein sequence: CASSPLVGGNTIYF.

This rearrangement joins TRBV6-5 to TRBJ2-5, with D tentatively TRBD1 (6 bases). Trimming cost V 2 bases and J 1 base, with 11 bases left between them. Looked up from germline, CDR1 is MNHEY and CDR2 is SVGAGI. This CDR3 comprises 15 residues. The CDR3 is CASSYGTSTQETQYF. CDR3 bases: TGTGCCAGCAGTTACGGGACATCAACCCAAGAGACCCAGTACTTC.

V gene TRBV16 combines with J gene TRBJ1-1; possibly TRBD1 for D (6 bases). The length of the CDR3 is 13 residues. CDR1 is KGHSY, CDR2 FQNENV, per germline. The V and J ends lost 3 bases and 4 bases respectively, with 9 bases between them. The chain's CDR3 is CASSQARGTEAFF. The CDR3 nucleotides are TGTGCCAGCAGCCAGGCCAGGGGCACTGAAGCTTTCTTT.

The genes are TRBV15 and TRBJ1-5; D is uncertain. V was pared by 5 bases and J by 3 bases, with 5 bases between. Germline V gene data show CDR1 as LNHNV and CDR2 as YYDKDF (reference sequence). This CDR3 has 12 amino acids. DNA of the CDR3: TGTGCCACCAGCGAGGCCAATCAGCCCCAGCATTTT. Translating it yields CATSEANQPQHF.

This clone has only one observation. The J gene is TRBJ2-7, the V gene TRBV28, with 9 bases fitting TRBD1. Losses at the gene ends were 8 bases for V and 7 bases for J; bases not matched to a gene: 6. Germline lookup yields CDR1 MDHEN and CDR2 SYDVKM. The CDR3 is 12 residues long. The CDR3 region has the DNA TGTGCCAGCCAACAGGGGGCGAGTGAGCAGTACTTC. It is translated as CASQQGASEQYF.

This rearrangement joins TRBV5-1 to TRBJ1-6, with D tentatively TRBD1 (6 bases). Looked up from germline, CDR1 is SGHRS and CDR2 is YFSETQ. The CDR3 sequence is 18 residues long. V was cut by 1 base and J by 0 bases, with 14 bases left in between. CDR3 amino acids: CASSLRTTGRSYNSPLHF. The CDR3, as DNA: TGCGCCAGCAGCTTGAGGACCACAGGGCGCTCCTATAATTCACCCCTCCACTTT. Looking up the rest from reference TRBV5-1 and TRBJ1-6 gives the full variable domain: KAGVTQTPRYLIKTRGQQVTLSCSPISGHRSVSWYQQTPGQGLQFLFEYFSETQRNKGNFPGRFSGRQFSNSRSEMNVSTLELGDSALYLCASSLRTTGRSYNSPLHFGNGTRLTVT.

This clone was recorded many times. The chain uses TRBV7-2 and TRBJ2-1, with unresolved D. The CDR3 extends over 12 amino acids. Trimming took off 8 bases at V and 5 bases at J, with 10 bases between the two ends. CDR1 is SGHTA and CDR2 is FQGNSA in the germline V gene. The CDR3 nucleotides read TGTGCCAGCTCACTGTTGAACAATGAGCAGTTCTTC. This gives the protein CASSLLNNEQFF. Full variable domain (rest looked up from reference TRBV7-2 and TRBJ2-1): GAGVSQSPSNKVTEKGKDVELRCDPISGHTALYWYRQSLGQGLEFLIYFQGNSAPDKSGLPSDRFSAERTGGSVSTLTIQRTQQEDSAVYLCASSLLNNEQFFGPGTRLTVL.

This sequence joins TRBV7-9 and TRBJ1-3, with no clear D. This CDR3 contains 18 residues. The V end lost 4 bases, the J end lost 0 bases, and 19 bases lay between the germline ends. Germline lookup yields CDR1 SEHNR and CDR2 FQNEAQ (reference sequence). CDR3 amino acids: CASSSLLTLSGSGNTIYF. CDR3 coding DNA: TGTGCCAGCAGCTCGCTACTTACCCTCAGCGGCTCTGGAAACACCATATATTTT.

The rearrangement links TRBV5-4 to TRBJ1-3; no reliable D call. V was shortened by 0 bases and J by 0 bases, with 16 bases between the two germline ends. Germline values: CDR1 SGHNT, CDR2 YYREEE (reference sequence). The CDR3 loop spans 18 amino acids. The CDR3 region is CASSLGTGGRVSGNTIYF. CDR3 in DNA: TGTGCCAGCAGCTTGGGCACGGGAGGGAGGGTCTCTGGAAACACCATATATTTT.

This chain links TRBV28 with TRBJ2-3; 9 positions agree with TRBD2. Germline trimming cut 8 bases from V and 4 bases from J; bases unmatched to any gene: 16. This CDR3 spans 17 amino acids. Germline CDR1 and CDR2: MDHEN and SYDVKM. The CDR3 here is CASSFWTSAGKSDTQYF. CDR3 DNA: TGTGCCAGCTCTTTCTGGACTAGCGCGGGCAAATCAGATACGCAGTATTTT. Using reference TRBV28 and TRBJ2-3 for the parts outside the CDR3, the full variable domain is DVKVTQSSRYLVKRTGEKVFLECVQDMDHENMFWYRQDPGLGLRLIYFSYDVKMKEKGDIPEGYSVSREKKERFSLILESASTNQTSMYLCASSFWTSAGKSDTQYFGPGTRLTVL.